The rows below give T cell receptor beta chains drawn from one sample of a study of OX40 agonist ivuxolimab in advanced cancers. Libraries were prepared by immunoSEQ multiplex PCR; TCRdb keeps only in-frame clonotypes and omits some of them. The sample yields about 67,000 clones, almost 85% seen once. The sequences come from CD4+ or CD8+ T cells sorted from blood, collected in a trial of the OX40 agonist ivuxolimab. The receptor source for this set is an adult with an advanced solid tumor such as melanoma, head and neck, liver or kidney cancer. The CDR3 runs from the conserved cysteine through the conserved F or W. D genes are given only for firm matches. Only part of the rows carry a size: once, few, many, or a class if the clone is expanded.

j_call d_call clone_size v_call cdr3_nt cdr3_aa
TRBJ2-1 TRBD2 few TRBV10-3 TGTGCCGTGATAGCGGGAGGGCCTGATGAGCAGTTCTTC CAVIAGGPDEQFF
TRBJ2-1 - - TRBV11-3 TGTGCCAGCAGCCCTCGGACGGCCAGTGAGCAGTTCTTC CASSPRTASEQFF
TRBJ2-3 - - TRBV27 TGTGCCAGCACCTTCACAGGTTCTGCCCCGGATACGCAGTATTTT CASTFTGSAPDTQYF
TRBJ2-1 TRBD2 - TRBV5-1 TGCGCCAGCAGCTTTGGAATGGGACTAGCGGGAGGGGCCTACAATGAGCAGTTCTTC CASSFGMGLAGGAYNEQFF
TRBJ2-5 TRBD1 once TRBV5-1 TGCGCCAGCAGCGACCAGACACAGGGGGAGTTCGAGACCCAGTACTTC CASSDQTQGEFETQYF
TRBJ2-5 TRBD2 - TRBV28 TGTGCCAGCAGTATGGGTGGCGGGGGGGAGCAGACCCAGTACTTC CASSMGGGGEQTQYF
TRBJ2-5 TRBD2 - TRBV6-5 TGTGCCAGCAGCCTTCTTGAGCGGGGGGGGGAGACCCAGTACTTC CASSLLERGGETQYF
TRBJ2-5 TRBD2 - TRBV19 TGTGCCAGTAGTATGGGAGTAGCGGGCCACCAAGAGACCCAGTACTTC CASSMGVAGHQETQYF
TRBJ1-3 - - TRBV28 TGTGCCAGCAGTTTAGCAGGGATGAACTCTGGAAACACCATATATTTT CASSLAGMNSGNTIYF
TRBJ2-3 - - TRBV7-9 TGTGCCAGCAGCTCCCATGTCACCTCCAGCACAGATACGCAGTATTTT CASSSHVTSSTDTQYF
TRBJ1-1 - - TRBV29-1 TGCAGCGTCGCCAGAGAACAAAGAGAAGCTTTCTTT CSVAREQREAFF
TRBJ2-3 TRBD2 few TRBV4-2 TGTGCCAGCAGCCAAGGGACTAGCGGGGACCGGGTCGCAGATACGCAGTATTTT CASSQGTSGDRVADTQYF
TRBJ1-4 - - TRBV15 TGTGCCACCATGGGGGGGAAGGCTAATGAAAAACTGTTTTTT CATMGGKANEKLFF
TRBJ1-6 - - TRBV6-1 TGTGCCAGCAGTGGCGGTACAGTAAGCGTCCCACCCCTCCACTTT CASSGGTVSVPPLHF
TRBJ1-2 - - TRBV19 TGTGCCAGTAGTGTCGGGGCGTTAGGCTACACCTTC CASSVGALGYTF
TRBJ2-5 - - TRBV11-3 TGTGCCAGCAGCTTAGGTGGGGATTTAGAGACCCAGTACTTC CASSLGGDLETQYF
TRBJ2-2 - - TRBV7-8 TGTGCCAGCAGCTTAGTTGGGGTCGGGGAGCTGTTTTTT CASSLVGVGELFF
TRBJ2-1 TRBD2 - TRBV11-3 TGTGCCAGCAGCTTAGTAGGGACTAGCGGGAATGAGCAGTTCTTC CASSLVGTSGNEQFF
TRBJ2-4 TRBD1 once TRBV6-5 TGTGCCAGCAGTTCCTCAGGGGGCCCTAGGAGGGACATTCAGTACTTC CASSSSGGPRRDIQYF